These 10 T cell receptor beta chains were all obtained from the same sample, sequenced in a study of blood T cell repertoires in COVID-19. Measured with immunoSEQ multiplex PCR; TCRdb has only the in-frame clones, and not every one. The repertoire has more than 60,000 clones, roughly 87% of them found once; the top ten carry over 4%. The sequencing input was peripheral blood. These receptors all stem from an elderly woman with active or convalescent COVID-19.

CDR3: CASSYPSGSGNTIYF. CDR3 coding DNA: TGTGCCAGCAGTTACCCCAGCGGCTCTGGAAACACCATATATTTT. This chain links TRBV6-6 with TRBJ1-3; D ambiguous. V dropped 2 bases and J dropped 0 bases, with 8 bases sitting between them. Germline lookup yields CDR1 MNHNY and CDR2 SVGAGI (reference sequence). This CDR3 has 15 amino acids.

This clone was observed a few times. The J gene is TRBJ1-5, the V gene TRBV27, with D uncertain. The CDR3 length is 14 residues. The germline V gene encodes CDR1 MNHEY and CDR2 SMNVEV (reference sequence). Trimming shortened V by 6 bases and J by 4 bases, and 13 bases separated the two germline ends. The CDR3 sequence: CASSRKAGNQPQHF. The DNA for the CDR3 is TGTGCCAGCAGCCGAAAGGCGGGGAATCAGCCCCAGCATTTT.

This chain connects TRBV4-3 to TRBJ1-4, with D possibly being TRBD1 (6 bases). The V gene's germline CDR1 is LGHNA and CDR2 YSLEER. The CDR3 extends over 15 amino acids. V shed 0 bases and J shed 7 bases, with 12 bases lying between them. The chain's CDR3 is CASSQDPTGREKLFF. The CDR3 region has the DNA TGCGCCAGCAGCCAAGATCCGACAGGCCGTGAAAAACTGTTTTTT.

V usage is TRBV18 and J usage is TRBJ2-5; 8 bases are shared with TRBD1. Looked up from germline, CDR1 is KGHSH and CDR2 is LQKENI. This CDR3 spans 15 amino acids. The V and J ends lost 1 base and 5 bases, in that order; junction bases with no gene match: 6. CDR3 DNA sequence: TGTGCCAGCTCACCACGGGGACAGGCGAGGGAGACCCAGTACTTC. As protein: CASSPRGQARETQYF. Using reference TRBV18 and TRBJ2-5 for the parts outside the CDR3, the full variable domain is NAGVMQNPRHLVRRRGQEARLRCSPMKGHSHVYWYRQLPEEGLKFMVYLQKENIIDESGMPKERFSAEFPKEGPSILRIQQVVRGDSAAYFCASSPRGQARETQYFGPGTRLLVL.

The chain carries TRBV7-8 and TRBJ1-2; D perhaps matches TRBD1 (6 bases). This CDR3 has 13 residues. The ends were cut back, 5 bases at V and 4 bases at J, with 11 bases in the middle. CDR1 is SGHVS and CDR2 is FQNEAQ in the germline V gene. CDR3 residues: CASSPQGFYGYTF. CDR3 DNA sequence: TGTGCCAGCAGCCCTCAGGGGTTCTATGGCTACACCTTC.

The rearrangement joins TRBV4-3 to TRBJ2-4; 11 bases map to TRBD2. The J segment lost 7 bases and the V segment lost 1 base, leaving 6 bases of the junction unmatched. The V gene's germline CDR1 is LGHNA and CDR2 YSLEER. The CDR3 loop spans 16 amino acids. CDR3 nucleotides: TGCGCCAGCAGCCAAGGGCTAGCGGGGGGTCTGAACATTCAGTACTTC. Residues: CASSQGLAGGLNIQYF.

J is TRBJ1-2 and V is TRBV6-5; 8 nucleotides align to TRBD1. The germline V gene has CDR1 MNHEY and CDR2 SVGAGI. V was clipped by 0 bases and J by 4 bases; unmatched bases: 7. This CDR3 spans 16 amino acids. The CDR3 loop is CASSYSTRGTGYGYTF. The CDR3 DNA reads as TGTGCCAGCAGTTACTCAACACGGGGGACAGGCTATGGCTACACCTTC.

This clone has only a few counts. The chain couples TRBV19 to TRBJ2-1; D unclear. Germline V gene lookup returns CDR1 LNHDA and CDR2 SQIVND (reference sequence). The CDR3 extends over 12 amino acids. V was cut by 4 bases and J by 4 bases, with 5 bases left in between. The CDR3 DNA reads TGTGCCAGTAGTAAATTATACAATGAGCAGTTCTTC. Translating gives CASSKLYNEQFF.

The J gene is TRBJ1-4, the V gene TRBV12-5, with 7 bases matching TRBD1. This CDR3 has 14 residues. The junction had 5 bases not matched to a gene; V was cut back by 2 bases and J by 8 bases. Germline CDR1 is LGHNT and CDR2 is FRNRAP. CDR3: CASGLMAGGEKLFF. CDR3 DNA sequence: TGTGCTAGTGGTTTGATGGCAGGGGGGGAAAAACTGTTTTTT.

This clone has a single count. The rearrangement joins TRBV28 to TRBJ2-7; 7 bases line up with TRBD1. V lost 4 bases, J lost 2 bases, and 8 bases stayed unmatched. Per germline, CDR1 MDHEN and CDR2 SYDVKM. CDR3 length: 15 residues. This CDR3 is CASSSRQGNPYEQYF. CDR3 in DNA: TGTGCCAGCAGTTCTCGACAGGGCAACCCCTACGAGCAGTACTTC.